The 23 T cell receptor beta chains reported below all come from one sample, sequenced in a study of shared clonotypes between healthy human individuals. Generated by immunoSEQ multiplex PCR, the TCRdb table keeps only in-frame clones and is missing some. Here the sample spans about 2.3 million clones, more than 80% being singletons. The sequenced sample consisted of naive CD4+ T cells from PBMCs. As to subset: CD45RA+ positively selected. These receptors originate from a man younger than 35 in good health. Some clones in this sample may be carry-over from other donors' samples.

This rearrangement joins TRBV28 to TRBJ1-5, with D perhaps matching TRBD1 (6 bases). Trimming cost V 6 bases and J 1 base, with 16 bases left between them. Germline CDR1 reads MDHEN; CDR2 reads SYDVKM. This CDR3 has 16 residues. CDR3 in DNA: TGTGCCAGCAGCTTAGAGACAGGCCCGAGCAATCAGCCCCAGCATTTT. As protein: CASSLETGPSNQPQHF. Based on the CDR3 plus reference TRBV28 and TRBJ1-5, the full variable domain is DVKVTQSSRYLVKRTGEKVFLECVQDMDHENMFWYRQDPGLGLRLIYFSYDVKMKEKGDIPEGYSVSREKKERFSLILESASTNQTSMYLCASSLETGPSNQPQHFGDGTRLSIL.

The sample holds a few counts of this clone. DNA of the CDR3: TGTGCCAGCGGGGGACAGCTGAACACTGAAGCTTTCTTT. As protein: CASGGQLNTEAFF. The rearrangement links TRBV2 to TRBJ1-1; TRBD1 matches 7 bases. The CDR3 is made up of 13 amino acids. CDR1 is SNHLY and CDR2 is FYNNEI in the germline V gene. V shed 8 bases and J 0 bases; nucleotides not matched to a gene: 3.

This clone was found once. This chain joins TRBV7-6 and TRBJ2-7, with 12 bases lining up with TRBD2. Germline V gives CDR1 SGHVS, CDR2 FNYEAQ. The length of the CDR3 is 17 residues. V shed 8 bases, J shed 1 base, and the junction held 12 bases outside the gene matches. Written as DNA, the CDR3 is TGTGCCAGCGCGACTCGCCGACTAGCGGGGGTTTCCTACGAGCAGTACTTC. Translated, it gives CASATRRLAGVSYEQYF.

The CDR3, as DNA: TGTGCCAGCAGCTTGGGGACTAGCGGGTGGTACGAGCAGTACTTC. This gives the protein CASSLGTSGWYEQYF. The chain joins TRBV5-4 to TRBJ2-7, with 11 bases aligning to TRBD2. The trim removed 0 bases at V and 4 bases at J, leaving 3 bases unmatched. Germline CDR1 is SGHNT and CDR2 is YYREEE (reference sequence). This CDR3 has 15 residues.

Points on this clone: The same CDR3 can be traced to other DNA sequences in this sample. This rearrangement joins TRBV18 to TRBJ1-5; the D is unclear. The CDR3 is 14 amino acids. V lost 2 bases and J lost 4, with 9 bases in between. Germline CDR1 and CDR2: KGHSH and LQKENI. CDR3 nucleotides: TGTGCCAGCTCACCAGGGCAGACAAATCAGCCCCAGCATTTT. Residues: CASSPGQTNQPQHF. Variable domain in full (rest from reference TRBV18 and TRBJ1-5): NAGVMQNPRHLVRRRGQEARLRCSPMKGHSHVYWYRQLPEEGLKFMVYLQKENIIDESGMPKERFSAEFPKEGPSILRIQQVVRGDSAAYFCASSPGQTNQPQHFGDGTRLSIL.

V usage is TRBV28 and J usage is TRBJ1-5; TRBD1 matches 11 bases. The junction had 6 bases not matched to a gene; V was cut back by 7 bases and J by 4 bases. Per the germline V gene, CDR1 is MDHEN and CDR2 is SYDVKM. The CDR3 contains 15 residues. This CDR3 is CASTPGTGGNQPQHF. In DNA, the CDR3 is TGTGCCAGCACCCCCGGGACAGGGGGGAATCAGCCCCAGCATTTT. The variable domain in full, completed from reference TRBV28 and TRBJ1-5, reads DVKVTQSSRYLVKRTGEKVFLECVQDMDHENMFWYRQDPGLGLRLIYFSYDVKMKEKGDIPEGYSVSREKKERFSLILESASTNQTSMYLCASTPGTGGNQPQHFGDGTRLSIL.

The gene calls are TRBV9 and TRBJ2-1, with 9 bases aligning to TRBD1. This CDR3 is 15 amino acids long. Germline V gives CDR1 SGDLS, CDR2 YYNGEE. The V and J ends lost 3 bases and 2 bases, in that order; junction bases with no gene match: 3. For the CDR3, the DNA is TGTGCCAGCAGCGCAGGGACAGGGCCCTACAATGAGCAGTTCTTC. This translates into CASSAGTGPYNEQFF.

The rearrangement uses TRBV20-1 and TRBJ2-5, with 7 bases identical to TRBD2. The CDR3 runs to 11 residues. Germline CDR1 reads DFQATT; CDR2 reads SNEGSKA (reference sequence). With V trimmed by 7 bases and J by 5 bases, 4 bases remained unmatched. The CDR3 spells CSGAGRETQYF. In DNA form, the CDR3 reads TGCAGTGGAGCGGGAAGGGAGACCCAGTACTTC.

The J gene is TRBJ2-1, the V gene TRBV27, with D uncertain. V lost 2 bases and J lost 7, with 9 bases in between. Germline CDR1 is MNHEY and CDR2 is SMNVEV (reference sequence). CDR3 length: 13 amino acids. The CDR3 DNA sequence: TGTGCCAGCAGTTTACTCAGAAAGAATGAGCAGTTCTTC. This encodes CASSLLRKNEQFF.

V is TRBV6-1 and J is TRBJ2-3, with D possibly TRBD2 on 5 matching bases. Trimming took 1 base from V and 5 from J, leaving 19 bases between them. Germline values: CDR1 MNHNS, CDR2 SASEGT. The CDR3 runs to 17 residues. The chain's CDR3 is CASSEVQTLRAIDTQYF. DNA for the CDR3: TGTGCCAGCAGTGAAGTCCAGACCCTGAGGGCTATAGATACGCAGTATTTT.

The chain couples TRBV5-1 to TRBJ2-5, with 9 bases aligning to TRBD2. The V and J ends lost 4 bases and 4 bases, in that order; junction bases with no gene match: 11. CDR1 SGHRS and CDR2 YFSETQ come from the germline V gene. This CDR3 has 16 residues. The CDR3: CASSQSRLAGTETQYF. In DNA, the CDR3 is TGCGCCAGCAGCCAATCGCGGCTAGCGGGGACAGAGACCCAGTACTTC.

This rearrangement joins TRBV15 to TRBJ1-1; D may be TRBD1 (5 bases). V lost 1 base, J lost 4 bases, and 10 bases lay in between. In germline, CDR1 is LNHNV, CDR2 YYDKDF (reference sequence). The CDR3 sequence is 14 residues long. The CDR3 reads CATSRGGTLTEAFF. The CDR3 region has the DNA TGTGCCACCAGCAGAGGTGGGACTCTCACTGAAGCTTTCTTT.

The CDR3 DNA reads as TGTGCCACCAGCGGGGTACTCACTAATGAAAAACTGTTTTTT. Translation: CATSGVLTNEKLFF. The chain recombines TRBV15 with TRBJ1-4; D is unresolved. The germline gives CDR1 LNHNV, CDR2 YYDKDF (reference sequence). The CDR3 consists of 14 residues. V lost 5 bases and J lost 2, with 9 bases in between.

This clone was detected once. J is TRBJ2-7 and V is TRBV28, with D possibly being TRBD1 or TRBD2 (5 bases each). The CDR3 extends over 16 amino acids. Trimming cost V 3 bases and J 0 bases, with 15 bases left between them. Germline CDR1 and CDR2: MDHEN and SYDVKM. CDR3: CASSFQTRGVSYEQYF. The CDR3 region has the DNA TGTGCCAGCAGTTTCCAGACGAGAGGGGTCTCCTACGAGCAGTACTTC.

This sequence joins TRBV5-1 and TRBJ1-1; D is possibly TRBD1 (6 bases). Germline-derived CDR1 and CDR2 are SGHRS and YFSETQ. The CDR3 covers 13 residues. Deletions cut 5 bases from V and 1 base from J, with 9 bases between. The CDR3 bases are TGCGCCAGCAGTGACAGGACGAACACTGAAGCTTTCTTT. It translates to CASSDRTNTEAFF.

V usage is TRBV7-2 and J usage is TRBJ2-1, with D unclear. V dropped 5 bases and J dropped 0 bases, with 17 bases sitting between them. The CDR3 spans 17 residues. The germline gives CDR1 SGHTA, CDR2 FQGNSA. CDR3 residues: CASSGPRLFLSYNEQFF. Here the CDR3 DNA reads TGTGCCAGCAGCGGTCCTAGACTGTTCCTCTCCTACAATGAGCAGTTCTTC.

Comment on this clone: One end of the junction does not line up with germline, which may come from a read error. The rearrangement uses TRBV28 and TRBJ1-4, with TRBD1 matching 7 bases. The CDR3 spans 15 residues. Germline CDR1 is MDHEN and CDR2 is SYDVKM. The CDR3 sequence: CATSGISGGQEKLFF. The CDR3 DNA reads TGTGCCACCAGTGGGATTTCAGGGGGTCAAGAAAAACTGTTTTTT.

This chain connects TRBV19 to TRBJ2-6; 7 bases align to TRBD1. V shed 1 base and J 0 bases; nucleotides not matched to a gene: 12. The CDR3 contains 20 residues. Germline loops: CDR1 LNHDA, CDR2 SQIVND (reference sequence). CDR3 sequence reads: CASSIGQGRGGSSGANVLTF. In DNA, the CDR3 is TGTGCCAGTAGTATAGGACAGGGAAGAGGCGGCAGCTCTGGGGCCAACGTCCTGACTTTC.

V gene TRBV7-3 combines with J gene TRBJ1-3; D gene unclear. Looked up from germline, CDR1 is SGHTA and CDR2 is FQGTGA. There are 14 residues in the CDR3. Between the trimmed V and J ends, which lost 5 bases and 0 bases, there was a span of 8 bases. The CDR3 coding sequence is TGTGCCAGCAGCATAGGCCCCTCTGGAAACACCATATATTTT. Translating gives CASSIGPSGNTIYF.

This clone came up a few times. CDR3 nucleotides: TGTGCCAGCTCACCAAACAGCAGGGATGGCTACACCTTC. The encoded protein is CASSPNSRDGYTF. The chain combines TRBV18 with TRBJ1-2; perhaps TRBD1 as D (5 bases). Germline-derived CDR1 and CDR2 are KGHSH and LQKENI. Between the trimmed V and J ends, which lost 2 bases and 6 bases, there was a span of 10 bases. The CDR3 consists of 13 residues. Filled out from reference TRBV18 and TRBJ1-2, the complete variable domain reads NAGVMQNPRHLVRRRGQEARLRCSPMKGHSHVYWYRQLPEEGLKFMVYLQKENIIDESGMPKERFSAEFPKEGPSILRIQQVVRGDSAAYFCASSPNSRDGYTFGSGTRLTVV.

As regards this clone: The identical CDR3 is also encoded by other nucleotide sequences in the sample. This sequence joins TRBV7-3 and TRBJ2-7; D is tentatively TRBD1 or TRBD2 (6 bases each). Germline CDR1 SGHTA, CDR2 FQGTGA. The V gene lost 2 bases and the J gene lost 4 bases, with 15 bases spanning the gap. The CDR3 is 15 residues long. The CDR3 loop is CASSLSSGGPYEQYF. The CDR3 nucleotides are TGTGCCAGCAGCTTATCTTCTGGGGGGCCGTACGAGCAGTACTTC.

The DNA for the CDR3 is TGTGCCAGCGTTCCGGCCGGACAGGCACATGGCTACACCTTC. Translating it yields CASVPAGQAHGYTF. This rearrangement joins TRBV6-6 to TRBJ1-2; 7 bases align to TRBD1. Germline V gene lookup returns CDR1 MNHNY and CDR2 SVGAGI (reference sequence). V shed 8 bases and J 6 bases; nucleotides not matched to a gene: 12. The CDR3 spans 14 residues.

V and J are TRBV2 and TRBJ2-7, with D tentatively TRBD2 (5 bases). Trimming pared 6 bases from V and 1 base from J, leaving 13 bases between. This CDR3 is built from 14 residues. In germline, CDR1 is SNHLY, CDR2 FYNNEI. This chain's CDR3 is CASRMDFGSYEQYF. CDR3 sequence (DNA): TGTGCCAGCAGGATGGACTTCGGGTCCTACGAGCAGTACTTC.